This TCR beta chain was recorded in a study of cytomegalovirus exposure and HLA in healthy donors. The study, taken as a whole, reports: The study reported that TCR beta sequences accurately predicted HLA-A and HLA-B alleles in most subjects.

Both 60 Vbeta primers and 13 Jbeta primers went into the PCR. Clones were read by immunoSEQ multiplex PCR, and TCRdb kept only the in-frame ones, dropping some. The table records 150,000 to 200,000 clones, roughly 80% of them present only once. Germline values: CDR1 SGHTS, CDR2 YDEGEE. V shed 4 bases and J shed 6 bases, with 11 bases lying between them. This CDR3 has 14 residues. Points on this clone: Antigen: not known.

The sequence was collected from a male donor in good health and CMV-seronegative. The chain recombines TRBV5-8 with TRBJ1-6; no clear D gene. Material: PBMCs. The CDR3 DNA reads as TGTGCCAGCAGCCTCCGGGTCCTTAATTCACCCCTCCACTTT. It specifies CASSLRVLNSPLHF.